Shown below are 10 T cell receptor beta chains from a single sample sequenced in a study of blood T cell repertoires in COVID-19. TCRdb's table, derived via immunoSEQ multiplex PCR, lists solely in-frame clones and lacks some. Here the sample spans around 150,000 clones, about nine tenths being singletons. The sample taken for sequencing was peripheral blood. The source of these receptors is a man younger than 45 with COVID-19, enrolled during active disease.

The chain combines TRBV4-1 with TRBJ1-2; D uncertain. Germline V gene lookup returns CDR1 MGHRA and CDR2 YSYEKL. The V and J ends lost 1 base and 4 bases respectively, with 16 bases between them. The CDR3 has 16 amino acids. The CDR3 DNA reads as TGCGCCAGCAGCCAAGCCTATCCGGGAGGTAGCTATGGCTACACCTTC. This codes for CASSQAYPGGSYGYTF.

This clone was detected once. The rearrangement uses TRBV29-1 and TRBJ1-2; D gene uncertain. This CDR3 comprises 13 residues. CDR1 SQVTM and CDR2 ANQGSEA come from the germline V gene. V was cut by 7 bases and J by 8 bases, with 20 bases left in between. The chain's CDR3 is CSALTETSRGYTF. As DNA, the CDR3 is TGCAGCGCTCTGACCGAGACCTCTAGAGGCTACACCTTC.

The chain links TRBV11-3 to TRBJ2-3; 12 bases are a match to TRBD1. CDR3 length: 17 residues. CDR1 SGHNT and CDR2 YENEEA come from the germline V gene. The V segment lost 4 bases and the J segment 2 bases; nucleotides outside the gene matches: 7. In DNA form, the CDR3 reads TGTGCCAGCAGCTCGGGACAGGGGGCTTATTACACAGATACGCAGTATTTT. Residues: CASSSGQGAYYTDTQYF. The whole variable domain, filled in from reference TRBV11-3 and TRBJ2-3, reads EAGVVQSPRYKIIEKKQPVAFWCNPISGHNTLYWYLQNLGQGPELLIRYENEEAVDDSQLPKDRFSAERLKGVDSTLKIQPAELGDSAVYLCASSSGQGAYYTDTQYFGPGTRLTVL.

The chain combines TRBV5-6 with TRBJ1-2; the D gene is possibly TRBD1 (6 bases). V was clipped by 1 base and J by 2 bases, with 15 bases between them. Germline CDR1 reads SGHDT; CDR2 reads YYEEEE. The CDR3 runs 16 residues. The CDR3 protein is CASSLFSLGANYGYTF. CDR3 DNA: TGTGCCAGCAGCTTGTTCTCATTGGGGGCCAACTATGGCTACACCTTC.

This chain joins TRBV6-2 or TRBV6-3 and TRBJ1-5; 9 positions match TRBD1. The ends lost 5 bases at V and 4 bases at J; junction bases unmatched: 9. CDR3 size: 16 residues. Looked up from germline, CDR1 is MNHEY and CDR2 is SVGEGT. Here the CDR3 reads CASSNQDRGRNQPQHF. The CDR3 coding sequence is TGTGCCAGCAGTAACCAGGACAGGGGCAGAAATCAGCCCCAGCATTTT.

CDR3: CASSLEFGRDYNSPLHF. The CDR3 coding sequence is TGTGCCAGCAGCTTAGAGTTTGGCAGGGACTATAATTCACCCCTCCACTTT. The chain has TRBV11-2 and TRBJ1-6, with D possibly TRBD1 on 5 matching bases. This CDR3 has 17 residues. Germline V gives CDR1 SGHAT, CDR2 FQNNGV. V gave up 0 bases and J gave up 3 bases, with 12 bases separating them.

This rearrangement joins TRBV19 to TRBJ1-5; D is possibly TRBD1 (6 bases). V dropped 6 bases and J dropped 0 bases, with 12 bases sitting between them. This CDR3 contains 15 residues. Germline loops: CDR1 LNHDA, CDR2 SQIVND (reference sequence). The CDR3 region has the DNA TGTGCCAGTAGGATTCAGGGGAATAGCAATCAGCCCCAGCATTTT. Translation gives CASRIQGNSNQPQHF.

J is TRBJ2-5 and V is TRBV14; a possible D gene is TRBD1 (6 bases). V was pared by 1 base and J by 5 bases, with 17 bases between. Germline CDR1 is SGHDN and CDR2 is FVKESK. There are 16 residues in the CDR3. The CDR3 loop reads CASSQGTDLKRETQYF. The CDR3 nucleotides read TGTGCCAGCAGCCAAGGGACAGACCTAAAGCGCGAGACCCAGTACTTC.

The rearrangement joins TRBV18 to TRBJ1-4, with D uncertain. Germline lookup yields CDR1 KGHSH and CDR2 LQKENI. This CDR3 comprises 13 residues. V lost 7 bases and J 10 bases, leaving 16 bases between the germline ends. CDR3 region: CASYTTEEGKLFF. The CDR3 coding sequence is TGTGCCAGCTATACGACGGAGGAGGGAAAACTGTTTTTT.

The chain couples TRBV12-3 or TRBV12-4 to TRBJ1-1; D gene uncertain. The CDR3 has 13 amino acids. V gave up 3 bases and J gave up 3 bases, with 8 bases separating them. CDR3 nucleotide sequence: TGTGCCAGCAGTTTGCAGGTAGACACTGAAGCTTTCTTT. Protein: CASSLQVDTEAFF.